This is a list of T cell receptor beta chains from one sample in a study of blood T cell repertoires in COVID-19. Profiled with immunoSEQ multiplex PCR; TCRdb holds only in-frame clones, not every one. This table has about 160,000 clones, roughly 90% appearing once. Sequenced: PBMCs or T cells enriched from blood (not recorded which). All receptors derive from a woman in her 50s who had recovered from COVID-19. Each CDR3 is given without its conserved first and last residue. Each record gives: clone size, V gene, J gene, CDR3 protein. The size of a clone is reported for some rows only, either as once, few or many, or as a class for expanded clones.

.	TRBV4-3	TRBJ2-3	ASSRRLQGAGDTQY
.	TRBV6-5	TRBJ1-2	ASSHPTGDGYT
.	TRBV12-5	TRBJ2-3	ASGLGLAGGKDTQY
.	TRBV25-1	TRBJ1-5	ASSESRGNQPQH
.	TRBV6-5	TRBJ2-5	ASSPLLGRGETQY
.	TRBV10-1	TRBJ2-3	ASRGSEGSTDTQY
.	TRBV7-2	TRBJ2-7	ASSLVPSGGAEQY
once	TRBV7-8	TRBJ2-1	ASSSNPGGRFYNEQF
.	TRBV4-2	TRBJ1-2	ASSPPRELYGYT
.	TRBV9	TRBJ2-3	ASSVDQAGGPDTQY
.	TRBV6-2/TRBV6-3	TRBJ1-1	ASSYSMTGDVNTEAF
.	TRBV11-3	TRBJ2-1	ASSLDGGSSYNEQF
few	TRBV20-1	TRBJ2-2	SASRAGRYTGELF
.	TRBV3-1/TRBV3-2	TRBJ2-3	ASSQPPSRGGEDTQY
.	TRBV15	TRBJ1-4	ATSSRANEKLF
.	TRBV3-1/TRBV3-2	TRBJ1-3	ASSQAGSGNTIY
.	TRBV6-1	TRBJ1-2	ASSERGMRGYT
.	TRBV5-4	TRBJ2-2	ASSSQGTWRAGELF
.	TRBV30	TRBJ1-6	AWSGKPGSRNSPLH
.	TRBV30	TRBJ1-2	AWRVAGYGGYT
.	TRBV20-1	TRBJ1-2	SASTALSLGYT
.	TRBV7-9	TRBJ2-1	ASSSNVRQGRSRNEQF
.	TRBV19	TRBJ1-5	ASSSRDRLNQPQH
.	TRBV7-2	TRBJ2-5	ASSFLGGGREKGQY
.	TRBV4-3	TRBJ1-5	ASSQDGGNQPQH
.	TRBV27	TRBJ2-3	ASSGQGALGTDTQY
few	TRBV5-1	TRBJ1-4	ASSLGTVNNEKLF
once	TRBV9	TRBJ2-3	ASSVALAADTDTQY
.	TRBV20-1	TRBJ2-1	SASPEGAYNEQF
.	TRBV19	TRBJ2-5	ASSMGLAGARETQY
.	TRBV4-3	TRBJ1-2	ASSQDGRQGAYT
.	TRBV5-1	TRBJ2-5	ASSYGLASQETQY
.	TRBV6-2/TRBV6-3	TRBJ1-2	ASSSSRVHKLYGYT
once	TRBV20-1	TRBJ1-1	SAVRGTGAF
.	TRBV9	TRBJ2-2	ASSVVISGRTGELF
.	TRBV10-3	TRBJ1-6	AISPGKGSPLH
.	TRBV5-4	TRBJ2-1	ASNTAGLGRNEQF
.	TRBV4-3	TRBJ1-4	ASSQEISGGSREKLF
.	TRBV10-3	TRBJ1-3	AISESGQGRNTIY
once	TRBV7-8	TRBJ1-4	ASSLRRTGGEKLF
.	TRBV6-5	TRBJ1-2	ASSYSGSNYGYT
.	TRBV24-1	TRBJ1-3	ATSGTGGNTIY
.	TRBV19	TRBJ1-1	ASTAGVTEAF
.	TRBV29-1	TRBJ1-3	SVEGSGQGPSGNTIY
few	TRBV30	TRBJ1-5	AWSDGTAQPQH
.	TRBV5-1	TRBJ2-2	ASSLVSAGTGELF